Given below is one T cell receptor beta chain in context. Its antigen is currently unknown. This sample was taken from a study of OX40 agonist ivuxolimab in advanced cancers. Blood sampling was done at baseline, cycle 4 day 1, and cycle 7 day 1. Clones were read by immunoSEQ multiplex PCR, and TCRdb kept only the in-frame ones, dropping some. Of some 54,000 clones in the sample, roughly 80% were seen once. General observations from the study: Patients with a partial response at 0.1-3.0 mg/kg had among the lowest clonal expansion. The study observed clonal expansion of CD4+ and CD8+ blood T cells by week 6 at 0.1 to 3.0 mg/kg.

The specimen was CD4+ or CD8+ T cells sorted from blood, collected in a trial of the OX40 agonist ivuxolimab. This receptor was identified in an adult with an advanced solid tumor such as melanoma, head and neck, liver or kidney cancer.

In nucleotides, the CDR3 is TGCGCCAGCAGCTCCAGAAATCAGCCCCAGCATTTT. Its protein product is CASSSRNQPQHF. The chain carries TRBV5-1 and TRBJ1-5; no firm D call. Trimming cost V 3 bases and J 4 bases, with 5 bases left between them. Germline loops: CDR1 SGHRS, CDR2 YFSETQ. This CDR3 has 12 residues.